Listed below are T cell receptor beta chains from one sample, sequenced in a study of human T cells and chemical hapten exposure. Each CDR3 protein gets one entry after TCRdb re-called the RACE reads with MiXCR. This table holds about 300,000 distinct CDR3 sequences, around 5.5% found once. The sequences come from whole blood, collected in connection with sensitization to the hapten diphenylcyclopropenone (DPC). The receptors here all came from a woman younger than 30 with alopecia areata. Some clones in this sample may be carry-over from other donors' samples. Both conserved end residues are part of each CDR3. Fields, in order: V gene, J gene, clone size, D gene, CDR3 protein, CDR3 DNA. D genes are given only for firm matches. Rows may omit the clone size; those that give it use once, few, many or a size class.

v_call: TRBV12-3/TRBV12-4
j_call: TRBJ1-2
clone_size: NA
d_call: NA
cdr3_aa: CASSRSDRTNYGYTF
cdr3_nt: TGTGCCAGCAGCAGGTCTGACAGGACCAACTATGGCTACACCTTC

v_call: TRBV29-1
j_call: TRBJ1-1
clone_size: many
d_call: TRBD1
cdr3_aa: CSVRQGVAFF
cdr3_nt: TGCAGCGTGCGACAGGGTGTCGCTTTCTTT

v_call: TRBV28
j_call: TRBJ2-3
clone_size: many
d_call: TRBD1
cdr3_aa: CASSLSDRGPETDTQYF
cdr3_nt: TGTGCCAGCAGTTTATCGGACAGGGGGCCAGAGACAGATACGCAGTATTTT

v_call: TRBV7-9
j_call: TRBJ1-1
clone_size: few
d_call: TRBD1
cdr3_aa: CASSFRDRGATEAFF
cdr3_nt: TGTGCCAGCAGCTTCCGAGACAGGGGAGCCACTGAAGCTTTCTTT

v_call: TRBV7-2
j_call: TRBJ2-7
clone_size: many
d_call: TRBD2
cdr3_aa: CASSLVPFGTSDYEQYF
cdr3_nt: TGTGCCAGCAGCTTAGTTCCCTTCGGGACTAGCGACTACGAGCAGTACTTC

v_call: TRBV6-6
j_call: TRBJ2-1
clone_size: NA
d_call: TRBD1
cdr3_aa: CASRGDRGEGEQFF
cdr3_nt: TGTGCCAGCAGGGGGGACAGGGGTGAGGGTGAGCAGTTCTTC

v_call: TRBV5-1
j_call: TRBJ2-7
clone_size: many
d_call: NA
cdr3_aa: CASSHGQGGYEQYF
cdr3_nt: TGCGCCAGCAGCCATGGACAGGGAGGGTACGAGCAGTACTTC

v_call: TRBV7-2
j_call: TRBJ2-2
clone_size: few
d_call: NA
cdr3_aa: CASSPVVAGELFF
cdr3_nt: TGTGCCAGCAGCCCAGTAGTGGCCGGGGAGCTGTTTTTT

v_call: TRBV10-3
j_call: TRBJ1-2
clone_size: few
d_call: TRBD1
cdr3_aa: CAISSGTGTRGYTF
cdr3_nt: TGTGCCATCAGTTCCGGGACAGGGACCCGCGGCTACACCTTC

v_call: TRBV6-2/TRBV6-3
j_call: TRBJ2-1
clone_size: NA
d_call: TRBD2
cdr3_aa: CASSLAGAGKFF
cdr3_nt: TGTGCCAGCAGCTTAGCGGGGGCGGGGAAGTTCTTC

v_call: TRBV15
j_call: TRBJ1-4
clone_size: many
d_call: NA
cdr3_aa: CATSRDMATEKLFF
cdr3_nt: TGTGCCACCAGCAGAGATATGGCAACTGAAAAACTGTTTTTT

v_call: TRBV9
j_call: TRBJ1-6
clone_size: many
d_call: NA
cdr3_aa: CASSSQEKRNSPLHF
cdr3_nt: TGTGCCAGCAGCTCACAGGAGAAGCGTAATTCACCCCTCCACTTT

v_call: TRBV10-3
j_call: TRBJ2-5
clone_size: NA
d_call: NA
cdr3_aa: CAISEAGKETQYF
cdr3_nt: TGTGCCATCAGTGAGGCAGGGAAAGAGACCCAGTACTTC

v_call: TRBV5-4
j_call: TRBJ2-3
clone_size: few
d_call: NA
cdr3_aa: CASSHLNPSTDTQYF
cdr3_nt: TGTGCCAGCAGCCACCTAAACCCTAGCACAGATACGCAGTATTTT

v_call: TRBV7-9
j_call: TRBJ1-6
clone_size: NA
d_call: NA
cdr3_aa: CASSRGTQFDSPLHF
cdr3_nt: TGTGCCAGCAGCAGAGGGACCCAGTTCGATTCACCCCTCCACTTT

v_call: TRBV5-1
j_call: TRBJ1-1
clone_size: few
d_call: NA
cdr3_aa: CASSLDAQPNTEAFF
cdr3_nt: TGCGCCAGCAGCTTGGATGCCCAACCGAACACTGAAGCTTTCTTT

v_call: TRBV20-1
j_call: TRBJ2-2
clone_size: many
d_call: TRBD2
cdr3_aa: CSAPSPPSVIAGGHVNTGELFF
cdr3_nt: TGCAGTGCCCCTAGTCCCCCCTCGGTGATAGCGGGGGGGCATGTCAACACCGGGGAGCTGTTTTTT

v_call: TRBV7-6
j_call: TRBJ2-1
clone_size: many
d_call: NA
cdr3_aa: CASYFIANEQFF
cdr3_nt: TGTGCCAGCTACTTCATCGCCAATGAGCAGTTCTTC

v_call: TRBV12-3/TRBV12-4
j_call: TRBJ2-1
clone_size: NA
d_call: NA
cdr3_aa: CASSESGTSTLF
cdr3_nt: TGTGCCAGCAGCGAATCGGGGACCTCAACGCTCTTC

v_call: TRBV4-1
j_call: TRBJ2-3
clone_size: many
d_call: TRBD2
cdr3_aa: CASSPGLAGATDTQYF
cdr3_nt: TGCGCCAGCAGCCCGGGACTAGCGGGGGCCACAGATACGCAGTATTTT

v_call: TRBV2
j_call: TRBJ1-5
clone_size: few
d_call: NA
cdr3_aa: CASSDEGFNQPQHF
cdr3_nt: TGTGCCAGCAGTGACGAAGGGTTCAATCAGCCCCAGCATTTT

v_call: TRBV7-8
j_call: TRBJ2-5
clone_size: few
d_call: NA
cdr3_aa: CASSLGLELQETQYF
cdr3_nt: TGTGCCAGCAGCTTAGGACTCGAACTTCAAGAGACCCAGTACTTC

v_call: TRBV7-2
j_call: TRBJ1-6
clone_size: NA
d_call: NA
cdr3_aa: CASSFRQADSPLHF
cdr3_nt: TGTGCCAGCAGCTTCCGACAGGCTGATTCACCCCTCCACTTT

v_call: TRBV2
j_call: TRBJ1-3
clone_size: few
d_call: NA
cdr3_aa: CASSPTGGPGNTIYF
cdr3_nt: TGTGCCAGCAGTCCGACAGGAGGCCCTGGAAACACCATATATTTT

v_call: TRBV5-5
j_call: TRBJ1-1
clone_size: many
d_call: NA
cdr3_aa: CASRDTTENTEAFF
cdr3_nt: TGTGCCAGCAGGGATACTACAGAGAACACTGAAGCTTTCTTT

v_call: TRBV20-1
j_call: TRBJ1-1
clone_size: few
d_call: NA
cdr3_aa: CSVTSGAMNTEAFF
cdr3_nt: TGCAGTGTCACCTCCGGGGCCATGAACACTGAAGCTTTCTTT

v_call: TRBV7-2
j_call: TRBJ2-3
clone_size: many
d_call: TRBD2
cdr3_aa: CASSSPPGRGGPTDTQYF
cdr3_nt: TGTGCCAGCAGCTCCCCCCCAGGGCGGGGGGGCCCCACAGATACGCAGTATTTT

v_call: TRBV7-9
j_call: TRBJ2-1
clone_size: many
d_call: NA
cdr3_aa: CASSLISDYHNEQFF
cdr3_nt: TGTGCCAGCAGCTTAATTTCGGACTACCACAATGAGCAGTTCTTC

v_call: TRBV6-6
j_call: TRBJ1-1
clone_size: few
d_call: NA
cdr3_aa: CASSLDQQTYTEAFF
cdr3_nt: TGTGCCAGCAGTTTGGATCAACAGACCTACACTGAAGCTTTCTTT

v_call: TRBV6-5
j_call: TRBJ2-2
clone_size: many
d_call: NA
cdr3_aa: CASSLDTDTGELFF
cdr3_nt: TGTGCCAGCAGTTTGGACACTGACACCGGGGAGCTGTTTTTT

v_call: TRBV11-3
j_call: TRBJ2-1
clone_size: few
d_call: NA
cdr3_aa: CASSLGAGMQNEQFF
cdr3_nt: TGTGCCAGCAGCTTAGGCGCAGGGATGCAGAATGAGCAGTTCTTC

v_call: TRBV12-3/TRBV12-4
j_call: TRBJ1-1
clone_size: NA
d_call: NA
cdr3_aa: CASANDADLNTEAFF
cdr3_nt: TGTGCCAGCGCGAACGATGCGGACTTGAACACTGAAGCTTTCTTT

v_call: TRBV18
j_call: TRBJ2-3
clone_size: many
d_call: NA
cdr3_aa: CASSPSKKTSTDTQYF
cdr3_nt: TGTGCCAGCTCACCAAGTAAGAAAACTAGCACAGATACGCAGTATTTT

v_call: TRBV5-8
j_call: TRBJ2-6
clone_size: NA
d_call: NA
cdr3_aa: CASSQSLSGANVLTF
cdr3_nt: TGTGCCAGCAGCCAGAGTCTCTCTGGGGCCAACGTCCTGACTTTC

v_call: TRBV7-9
j_call: TRBJ2-7
clone_size: many
d_call: TRBD1
cdr3_aa: CASSSWDRVHEQYF
cdr3_nt: TGTGCCAGCAGCTCGTGGGACAGGGTACACGAGCAGTACTTC

v_call: TRBV20-1
j_call: TRBJ1-4
clone_size: NA
d_call: NA
cdr3_aa: CSARTVLDEKLFF
cdr3_nt: TGCAGTGCTCGGACGGTTTTAGATGAAAAACTGTTTTTT

v_call: TRBV7-6
j_call: TRBJ2-2
clone_size: NA
d_call: TRBD2
cdr3_aa: CASSLDRPTSGGVTGELFF
cdr3_nt: TGTGCCAGCAGCTTAGATCGCCCGACTAGCGGGGGAGTCACCGGGGAGCTGTTTTTT

v_call: TRBV10-3
j_call: TRBJ2-3
clone_size: NA
d_call: NA
cdr3_aa: CAISEFRVADTDTQYF
cdr3_nt: TGTGCCATCAGTGAGTTCCGAGTAGCGGACACAGATACGCAGTATTTT

v_call: TRBV29-1
j_call: TRBJ2-1
clone_size: NA
d_call: NA
cdr3_aa: CSVEDPKYNEQFF
cdr3_nt: TGCAGCGTTGAAGATCCCAAGTACAATGAGCAGTTCTTC

v_call: TRBV9
j_call: TRBJ1-1
clone_size: many
d_call: NA
cdr3_aa: CASSVGRANTEAFF
cdr3_nt: TGTGCCAGCAGCGTAGGCCGGGCTAACACTGAAGCTTTCTTT

v_call: TRBV2
j_call: TRBJ1-1
clone_size: NA
d_call: NA
cdr3_aa: CASRVVSTEAFF
cdr3_nt: TGTGCCAGCAGGGTCGTGAGCACTGAAGCTTTCTTT

v_call: TRBV29-1
j_call: TRBJ1-5
clone_size: many
d_call: NA
cdr3_aa: CSVGNTRQPQHF
cdr3_nt: TGCAGCGTTGGGAACACGAGACAGCCCCAGCATTTT

v_call: TRBV10-3
j_call: TRBJ2-3
clone_size: many
d_call: TRBD2
cdr3_aa: CAIKTGTSGTTDTQYF
cdr3_nt: TGTGCCATCAAGACCGGGACTAGCGGTACCACAGATACGCAGTATTTT

v_call: TRBV9
j_call: TRBJ1-6
clone_size: many
d_call: TRBD1
cdr3_aa: CASGQGSWGSPLHF
cdr3_nt: TGTGCCAGCGGACAGGGGTCATGGGGGTCACCCCTCCACTTT

v_call: TRBV5-1
j_call: TRBJ2-1
clone_size: many
d_call: TRBD1
cdr3_aa: CASSGTGQGNEQFF
cdr3_nt: TGCGCCAGCAGCGGGACCGGACAGGGCAATGAGCAGTTCTTC

v_call: TRBV28
j_call: TRBJ1-4
clone_size: few
d_call: NA
cdr3_aa: CASSTAGLSNEKLFF
cdr3_nt: TGTGCCAGCAGTACAGCAGGTCTTTCTAATGAAAAACTGTTTTTT

v_call: TRBV12-3/TRBV12-4
j_call: TRBJ2-7
clone_size: NA
d_call: NA
cdr3_aa: CASSRRGRSPSYEQYF
cdr3_nt: TGTGCCAGCAGCCGAAGAGGACGTTCCCCCTCCTACGAGCAGTACTTC